The rows below give T cell receptor beta chains drawn from one sample of a study of CD8 T cells in ankylosing spondylitis. Using its own MiXCR run on the 5' RACE reads, TCRdb lists one record per CDR3 protein. The sample has under 950,000 distinct CDR3 sequences; roughly 20% are singletons. The sample taken for sequencing was blood, either unsorted or a sorted T cell fraction (not recorded which). The receptors were sampled from a male donor with ankylosing spondylitis. Both conserved end residues are part of each CDR3. Each record gives: J gene, clone size, V gene, D gene, CDR3 protein, CDR3 DNA. D genes are given only for firm matches. Expanded clones are given a class, and other clones once, few, many or no size at all.

TRBJ2-5	many	TRBV12-3/TRBV12-4	TRBD1	CASSPGTGGATETQYF	TGTGCCAGCAGCCCCGGGACAGGGGGCGCGACGGAGACCCAGTACTTC
TRBJ2-3	NA	TRBV3-1	TRBD1	CASSPGLGTGLDTQYF	TGTGCCAGCAGCCCGGGATTGGGGACAGGGCTTGATACGCAGTATTTT
TRBJ1-2	few	TRBV11-2	NA	CASTGLGTSPYGYTF	TGTGCCAGCACCGGACTCGGGACATCGCCCTATGGCTACACCTTC
TRBJ1-2	NA	TRBV10-3	NA	CAISESSVGQAGYTF	TGTGCCATCAGTGAGTCGAGTGTGGGACAAGCCGGCTACACCTTC
TRBJ1-5	NA	TRBV3-1	TRBD1	CASSADRFQPQHF	TGTGCCAGCAGTGCGGACAGGTTTCAGCCCCAGCATTTT
TRBJ1-4	few	TRBV2	NA	CASTSGTRGEKLFF	TGTGCCAGCACATCCGGGACTAGGGGGGAAAAACTGTTTTTT
TRBJ1-5	many	TRBV7-2	TRBD1	CASSLTGGGVNQPQHF	TGTGCCAGCAGCTTGACAGGGGGCGGAGTCAATCAGCCCCAGCATTTT
TRBJ1-1	many	TRBV12-3/TRBV12-4	NA	CASSPEGRGWATEAFF	TGTGCCAGCAGTCCAGAGGGGAGGGGCTGGGCCACTGAAGCTTTCTTT
TRBJ1-1	once	TRBV10-3	NA	CAINPAGGVNTEAFF	TGTGCCATCAACCCGGCGGGGGGGGTTAACACTGAAGCTTTCTTT
TRBJ1-2	NA	TRBV5-1	NA	CASSFLGGYDYGYTF	TGCGCCAGCAGCTTTCTCGGGGGATATGACTATGGCTACACCTTC
TRBJ2-3	NA	TRBV15	NA	CATSRDTDTQYF	TGTGCCACCAGCCGGGACACAGATACGCAGTATTTT
TRBJ2-1	NA	TRBV20-1	TRBD1	CSARETGAYNEQFF	TGCAGTGCTAGAGAAACAGGGGCCTACAATGAGCAGTTCTTC
TRBJ1-1	NA	TRBV7-2	NA	CASSRSQGYTEAFF	TGTGCCAGCAGCCGCTCCCAGGGTTACACTGAAGCTTTCTTT
TRBJ2-5	few	TRBV10-3	TRBD2	CAISPAAGGRETQYF	TGTGCCATTTCGCCCGCAGCGGGAGGCAGGGAGACCCAGTACTTC
TRBJ2-7	few	TRBV28	TRBD1	CASSLPDRPLSEQYF	TGTGCCAGCAGTTTACCGGACAGGCCTCTTTCCGAGCAGTACTTC
TRBJ2-3	once	TRBV2	NA	CAGKKADTQYF	TGTGCCGGAAAGAAAGCAGATACGCAGTATTTT
TRBJ2-7	few	TRBV5-5	TRBD2	CASSFRLAGGAYYEQYF	TGTGCCAGCAGCTTCAGACTAGCGGGGGGCGCGTACTACGAGCAGTACTTC